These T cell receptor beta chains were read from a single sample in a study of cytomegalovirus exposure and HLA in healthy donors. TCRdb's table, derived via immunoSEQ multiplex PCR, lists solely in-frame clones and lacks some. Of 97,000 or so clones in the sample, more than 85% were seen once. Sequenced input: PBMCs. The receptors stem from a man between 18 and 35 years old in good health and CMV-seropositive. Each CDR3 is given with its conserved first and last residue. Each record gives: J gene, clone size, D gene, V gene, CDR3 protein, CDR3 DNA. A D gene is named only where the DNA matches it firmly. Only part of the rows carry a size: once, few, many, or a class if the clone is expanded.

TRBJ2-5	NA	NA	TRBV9	CASSVGGSNQETQYF	TGTGCCAGCAGCGTAGGTGGCAGTAACCAAGAGACCCAGTACTTC
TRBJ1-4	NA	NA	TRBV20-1	CSAGAGEKLFF	TGCAGTGCCGGCGCAGGGGAAAAACTGTTTTTT
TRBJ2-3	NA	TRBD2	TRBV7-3	CASSSGLARTDTQYF	TGTGCCAGCAGCTCCGGACTAGCGAGGACAGATACGCAGTATTTT
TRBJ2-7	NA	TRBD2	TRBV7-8	CASSPREWAGGTYEQYF	TGTGCCAGCAGCCCGAGGGAGTGGGCGGGAGGTACCTACGAGCAGTACTTC
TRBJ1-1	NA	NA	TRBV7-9	CASSLDGDREAFF	TGTGCCAGCAGCTTAGACGGAGACAGAGAAGCTTTCTTT
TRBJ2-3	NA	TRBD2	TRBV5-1	CASSFTPAGEGTQYF	TGCGCCAGCAGCTTTACCCCAGCGGGAGAAGGTACGCAGTATTTT
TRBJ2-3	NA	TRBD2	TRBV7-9	CASSRASGGRDTQYF	TGTGCCAGCAGCAGAGCTAGCGGGGGGAGAGATACGCAGTATTTT
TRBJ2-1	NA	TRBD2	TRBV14	CASSRGRLPQFF	TGTGCCAGCAGCCGCGGGAGGCTACCTCAGTTCTTC
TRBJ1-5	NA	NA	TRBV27	CASSLQGGEPQHF	TGTGCCAGCAGTTTACAGGGTGGGGAGCCCCAGCATTTT
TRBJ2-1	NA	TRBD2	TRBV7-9	CASSLSGGIYNEQFF	TGTGCCAGCAGCCTTAGCGGGGGGATATACAATGAGCAGTTCTTC
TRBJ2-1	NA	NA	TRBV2	CARTRLESFDEQFF	TGTGCCAGAACTCGCCTAGAGTCTTTTGATGAGCAGTTCTTC
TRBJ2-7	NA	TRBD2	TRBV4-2	CASSLGLAREQYF	TGTGCCAGCAGCCTCGGACTAGCGCGAGAGCAGTACTTC
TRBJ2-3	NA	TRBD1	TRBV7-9	CASSFGPGTDSTDTQYF	TGTGCCAGCAGCTTCGGCCCCGGGACAGATAGCACAGATACGCAGTATTTT
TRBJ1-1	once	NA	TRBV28	CASSRTVMNTEAFF	TGTGCCAGCAGCCGGACAGTCATGAACACTGAAGCTTTCTTT
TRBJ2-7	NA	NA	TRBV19	CASSIDLETYEQYF	TGTGCCAGTAGTATAGATCTAGAAACCTACGAGCAGTACTTC
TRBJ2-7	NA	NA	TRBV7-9	CASSFLQGYEQYF	TGTGCCAGCAGCTTTTTACAGGGCTACGAGCAGTACTTC
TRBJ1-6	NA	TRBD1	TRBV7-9	CASSRKIGTDNSPLHF	TGTGCCAGCAGCAGAAAGATCGGGACAGACAATTCACCCCTCCACTTT
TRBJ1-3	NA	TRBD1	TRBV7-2	CASKTGGRNTIYF	TGTGCCAGCAAGACAGGGGGCCGAAACACCATATATTTT
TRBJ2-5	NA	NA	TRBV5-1	CASSFQGLLETQYF	TGCGCCAGCAGCTTCCAGGGACTTTTAGAGACCCAGTACTTC
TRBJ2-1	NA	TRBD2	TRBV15	CATNEGFLAGGETYNEQFF	TGTGCCACCAACGAAGGGTTTTTAGCGGGGGGGGAGACCTACAATGAGCAGTTCTTC
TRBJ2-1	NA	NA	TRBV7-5	CVRSLVVGEAGNEQFF	TGTGTCAGAAGCTTAGTCGTGGGGGAAGCGGGCAATGAGCAGTTCTTC
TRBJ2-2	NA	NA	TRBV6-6	CASSYPGHGTGELFF	TGTGCCAGCAGTTACCCAGGGCATGGCACCGGGGAGCTGTTTTTT
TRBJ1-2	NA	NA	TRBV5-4	CASSFETGEAYGYTF	TGTGCCAGCAGCTTCGAGACAGGAGAAGCGTATGGCTACACCTTC
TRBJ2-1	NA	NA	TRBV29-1	CSVEFSLAESYNEQFF	TGCAGCGTTGAATTTTCCTTAGCGGAATCCTACAATGAGCAGTTCTTC
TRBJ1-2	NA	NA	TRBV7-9	CASSLASGFRGYTF	TGTGCCAGCAGCTTAGCATCAGGGTTTCGTGGCTACACCTTC
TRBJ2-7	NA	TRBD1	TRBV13	CASSFGATGTGTYEQYF	TGTGCCAGCAGCTTTGGGGCCACCGGGACAGGCACCTACGAGCAGTACTTC
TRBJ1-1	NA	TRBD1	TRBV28	CASSQDRGAEAFF	TGTGCCAGCAGCCAAGACAGGGGCGCTGAAGCTTTCTTT
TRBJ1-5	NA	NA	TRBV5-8	CASSLDGRGSNQPQHF	TGTGCCAGCAGCTTAGACGGCAGGGGTAGCAATCAGCCCCAGCATTTT
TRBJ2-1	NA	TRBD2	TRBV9	CASSLLAGAYNEQFF	TGTGCCAGCAGCCTACTAGCGGGGGCCTACAATGAGCAGTTCTTC
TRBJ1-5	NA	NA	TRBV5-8	CASSLSRGNQPQHF	TGTGCCAGCAGCTTGTCCAGGGGTAATCAGCCCCAGCATTTT
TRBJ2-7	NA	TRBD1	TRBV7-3	CASSLTGTGAYEQYF	TGTGCCAGCAGCTTAACCGGGACAGGGGCCTACGAGCAGTACTTC
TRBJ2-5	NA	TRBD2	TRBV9	CASSVSGTGETQYF	TGTGCCAGCAGCGTAAGCGGGACGGGGGAGACCCAGTACTTC
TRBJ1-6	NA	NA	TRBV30	CAWSALAPSSYNSPLHF	TGTGCCTGGAGTGCATTGGCCCCAAGCTCCTATAATTCACCCCTCCACTTT
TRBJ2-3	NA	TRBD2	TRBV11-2	CASSLLAGGPGDTQYF	TGTGCCAGCAGCTTACTTGCGGGGGGGCCTGGAGATACGCAGTATTTT
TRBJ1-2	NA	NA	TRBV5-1	CASSPRGIEDGYTF	TGCGCCAGCAGCCCTCGAGGGATAGAGGATGGCTACACCTTC
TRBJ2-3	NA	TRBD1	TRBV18	CASSPSTGTTDTQYF	TGTGCCAGCTCACCATCGACAGGGACCACAGATACGCAGTATTTT
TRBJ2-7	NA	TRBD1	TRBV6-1	CASSGTWDSSYEQYF	TGTGCCAGCAGTGGGACCTGGGACAGCTCCTACGAGCAGTACTTC